These T cell receptor beta chains were read from a single sample in a study of blood T cell repertoires in COVID-19. The repertoire was sequenced with immunoSEQ multiplex PCR; TCRdb's copy has only in-frame clones and lacks some. The data show 95,000 to 100,000 clones, about 85% seen once. The material sequenced was peripheral blood. The source of these receptors is a woman aged 80 or over with acute or convalescent COVID-19. Both conserved end residues are part of each CDR3. The D gene is left open where the match is weak. Clone size is given for some rows only: seen once, a few or many times, or a class if the clone is expanded.

V	J	D	size	CDR3	DNA
TRBV11-2	TRBJ1-4	TRBD1	-	CASSLVGGTGREKLFF	TGTGCCAGCAGCTTAGTGGGGGGGACAGGACGTGAAAAACTGTTTTTT
TRBV27	TRBJ2-1	TRBD2	-	CASSPKASGGINEQFF	TGTGCCAGCAGTCCCAAGGCTAGCGGGGGGATCAATGAGCAGTTCTTC
TRBV7-2	TRBJ2-3	TRBD1	-	CASIKQGQPTDTQYF	TGTGCCAGCATAAAACAGGGGCAACCCACAGATACGCAGTATTTT
TRBV6-5	TRBJ1-2	-	-	CASRRNRERDYGYTF	TGTGCCAGCAGACGCAACAGGGAACGGGACTATGGCTACACCTTC
TRBV7-8	TRBJ1-5	TRBD1	-	CASSPGGQPSQHF	TGTGCCAGCAGCCCTGGGGGACAGCCGTCCCAGCATTTT
TRBV9	TRBJ1-3	-	-	CASKRGDSSGNTIYF	TGTGCCAGCAAAAGAGGGGACTCCTCTGGAAACACCATATATTTT
TRBV5-6	TRBJ1-1	-	-	CASSSGRGTEAFF	TGTGCCAGCAGCAGTGGTAGGGGAACTGAAGCTTTCTTT
TRBV6-2/TRBV6-3	TRBJ2-3	-	-	CASSYTRGPRLSADTQYF	TGTGCCAGCAGTTACACCCGAGGCCCCAGACTCTCCGCAGATACGCAGTATTTT
TRBV24-1	TRBJ1-5	TRBD1	few	CATSDPGTGANQPQHF	TGTGCCACCAGTGACCCCGGGACAGGGGCAAATCAGCCCCAGCATTTT
TRBV19	TRBJ1-1	-	-	CASSVFTEAFF	TGTGCCAGTTCTGTTTTCACTGAAGCTTTCTTT
TRBV6-5	TRBJ2-3	TRBD1	-	CASRPGTGGADTQYF	TGTGCCAGCCGACCCGGGACAGGGGGTGCAGATACGCAGTATTTT
TRBV28	TRBJ1-6	TRBD1	-	CASRAQGTANSPLHF	TGTGCCAGCAGGGCTCAGGGGACAGCTAATTCACCCCTCCACTTT
TRBV19	TRBJ1-1	TRBD1	once	CASSARAVTGDTEAFF	TGTGCCAGTAGTGCACGGGCCGTAACAGGGGACACTGAAGCTTTCTTT
TRBV6-6	TRBJ1-2	-	-	CASSYSNGNYGYTF	TGTGCCAGCAGTTACTCGAACGGGAACTATGGCTACACCTTC
TRBV7-9	TRBJ1-2	-	-	CASSLSSGTPGYTF	TGTGCCAGCAGCTTAAGTTCCGGGACACCTGGCTACACCTTC
TRBV18	TRBJ2-1	TRBD2	few	CASSPSGGGTYNEQFF	TGTGCCAGCTCACCTTCTGGCGGGGGGACCTACAATGAGCAGTTCTTC
TRBV18	TRBJ1-4	-	few	CASSPNSATNEKLFF	TGTGCCAGCTCACCCAACAGTGCAACTAATGAAAAACTGTTTTTT
TRBV5-4	TRBJ2-7	TRBD1	-	CASSENGQGKYF	TGTGCCAGCAGCGAGAACGGACAGGGAAAGTACTTC
TRBV29-1	TRBJ2-5	TRBD1	-	CSGADRAQETQYF	TGCAGCGGCGCGGACAGGGCGCAAGAGACCCAGTACTTC
TRBV19	TRBJ1-4	TRBD1	-	CASSIAPPGQQNEKLFF	TGTGCCAGTAGTATAGCCCCCCCGGGACAGCAGAATGAAAAACTGTTTTTT
TRBV18	TRBJ1-1	-	-	CASSPGASTEAFF	TGTGCCAGCTCACCGGGGGCGAGCACTGAAGCTTTCTTT
TRBV4-3	TRBJ1-3	-	-	CASSQDPSRDTIYF	TGCGCCAGCAGCCAAGATCCCTCCCGAGACACCATATATTTT
TRBV7-2	TRBJ2-5	-	-	CASSLGGLGSETQYF	TGTGCCAGCAGCTTAGGAGGACTCGGATCGGAGACCCAGTACTTC
TRBV28	TRBJ2-7	TRBD1	-	CASSPPGGLSYEQYF	TGTGCCAGCAGTCCTCCAGGGGGCCTGTCCTACGAGCAGTACTTC
TRBV7-2	TRBJ1-2	TRBD1	few	CASSIPTTGSMNGYTF	TGTGCCAGCAGCATACCTACGACAGGGTCGATGAATGGCTACACCTTC
TRBV19	TRBJ2-1	-	-	CASSTSGYEQFF	TGTGCCAGTAGTACCTCAGGGTATGAGCAGTTCTTC
TRBV28	TRBJ1-2	-	-	CATKTGNYGYTF	TGTGCCACCAAAACAGGGAACTATGGCTACACCTTC
TRBV5-1	TRBJ2-1	TRBD2	-	CASRQETSAYNEQFF	TGCGCCAGCCGTCAGGAGACTAGCGCCTACAATGAGCAGTTCTTC
TRBV5-6	TRBJ1-6	TRBD1	few	CASSSTGGRGSPLHF	TGTGCCAGCAGCTCAACAGGGGGCCGCGGTTCACCCCTCCACTTT
TRBV28	TRBJ2-1	-	-	CASSSQNTYNEQFF	TGTGCCAGCAGTTCGCAGAATACCTACAATGAGCAGTTCTTC
TRBV6-2/TRBV6-3	TRBJ1-2	-	-	CASSRYVYGYTF	TGTGCCAGCAGCCGTTATGTCTATGGCTACACCTTC
TRBV7-9	TRBJ1-4	TRBD1	few	CASRRGTGGFREKLFF	TGTGCCAGCAGACGAGGGACAGGGGGTTTTCGGGAAAAACTGTTTTTT
TRBV11-2	TRBJ1-4	-	-	CASSLGMLATNEKLFF	TGTGCCAGCAGCTTAGGCATGTTAGCAACTAATGAAAAACTGTTTTTT
TRBV4-3	TRBJ1-2	TRBD1	-	CASSPGQGDYGYTF	TGCGCCAGCAGCCCCGGACAGGGGGACTATGGCTACACCTTC
TRBV6-5	TRBJ1-4	-	-	CASNEVQKLFF	TGTGCCAGCAACGAGGTGCAAAAACTGTTTTTT
TRBV11-3	TRBJ2-1	-	-	CASSAKAGSPQFF	TGTGCCAGCAGCGCCAAAGCAGGTTCCCCCCAGTTCTTC
TRBV28	TRBJ1-2	TRBD1	-	CASSPGQVAGYTF	TGTGCCAGCAGTCCGGGACAGGTAGCAGGCTACACCTTC
TRBV6-5	TRBJ2-5	TRBD1	-	CASSRGLQETQYF	TGTGCCAGCAGTAGGGGGCTTCAAGAGACCCAGTACTTC
TRBV6-5	TRBJ1-1	TRBD1	-	CASRRQGGGHTEAFF	TGTGCCAGCAGACGACAGGGGGGGGGACACACTGAAGCTTTCTTT
TRBV7-6	TRBJ2-2	TRBD1	-	CASSRDRVGTGELFF	TGTGCCAGCAGCCGGGACAGGGTTGGCACCGGGGAGCTGTTTTTT
TRBV6-2/TRBV6-3	TRBJ2-1	TRBD2	once	CASSAGMASGGRSYNEQFF	TGTGCCAGCAGTGCCGGGATGGCTAGCGGGGGGCGCTCCTACAATGAGCAGTTCTTC
TRBV3-1/TRBV3-2	TRBJ2-7	-	once	CASSQEDLGRPSSYEQYF	TGTGCCAGCAGCCAAGAGGACCTGGGGAGGCCTAGCTCCTACGAGCAGTACTTC
TRBV2	TRBJ1-3	-	-	CASSYSGNTIYF	TGTGCCAGTTCCTACTCTGGAAACACCATATATTTT
TRBV6-2/TRBV6-3	TRBJ1-5	TRBD1	-	CASSGRDRKQPQHF	TGTGCCAGCAGCGGCCGGGACAGGAAACAGCCCCAGCATTTT
TRBV5-1	TRBJ2-3	-	-	CASHTTADTQYF	TGCGCCAGCCACACTACGGCAGATACGCAGTATTTT
TRBV7-6	TRBJ1-3	TRBD1	-	CASSSRTGLSGNTIYF	TGTGCCAGCAGCTCAAGGACAGGCCTATCTGGAAACACCATATATTTT
TRBV14	TRBJ1-3	-	-	CASSPTVSLSGNTIYF	TGTGCCAGCAGCCCGACAGTCTCGCTCTCTGGAAACACCATATATTTT
TRBV5-5	TRBJ2-1	TRBD2	-	CASSLGSRGGAYNEQFF	TGTGCCAGCAGTTTGGGCTCGCGGGGGGGCGCCTACAATGAGCAGTTCTTC
TRBV29-1	TRBJ1-2	TRBD1	-	CSVVTGDRGYTF	TGCAGCGTAGTAACAGGGGACCGGGGCTACACCTTC
TRBV11-2	TRBJ1-2	-	-	CASSPQGGYGYTF	TGTGCCAGCAGCCCACAGGGAGGGTATGGCTACACCTTC
TRBV28	TRBJ1-2	-	few	CASSSTRGSDYGYTF	TGTGCCAGCAGTTCGACCAGAGGCAGCGACTATGGCTACACCTTC
TRBV7-8	TRBJ1-3	-	-	CASSDKSTVSGNTIYF	TGTGCCAGCAGCGATAAGTCTACGGTCTCTGGAAACACCATATATTTT
TRBV6-5	TRBJ2-3	TRBD2	-	CASSPGGGIPDTQYF	TGTGCCAGCAGTCCCGGCGGGGGGATCCCAGATACGCAGTATTTT
TRBV6-2/TRBV6-3	TRBJ1-1	TRBD1	-	CASSYGTGAMNTEAFF	TGTGCCAGCAGTTACGGTACAGGGGCCATGAACACTGAAGCTTTCTTT
TRBV19	TRBJ1-5	TRBD1	-	CASSPGTGGISNQPQHF	TGTGCCAGTAGTCCCGGGACAGGGGGTATAAGCAATCAGCCCCAGCATTTT
TRBV18	TRBJ1-1	TRBD1	few	CASSPTITGGDSEAFF	TGTGCCAGCTCACCAACTATTACAGGGGGCGACTCTGAAGCTTTCTTT
TRBV11-3	TRBJ2-3	TRBD1	once	CASSLEPGTGTTSSTDTQYF	TGTGCCAGCAGCTTAGAGCCCGGGACAGGGACCACATCTAGCACAGATACGCAGTATTTT
TRBV5-1	TRBJ2-3	TRBD1	-	CASSLETGGGTDTQYF	TGCGCCAGCAGCTTGGAAACAGGGGGCGGCACAGATACGCAGTATTTT
TRBV6-2/TRBV6-3	TRBJ2-1	TRBD1	once	CASSRSSGGFNNEQFF	TGTGCCAGCAGCCGATCCTCAGGGGGCTTCAACAATGAGCAGTTCTTC